The 17 T cell receptor beta chains below come from one sample, sequenced in a study of CD8 T cells in ankylosing spondylitis. Whole-study results and caveats: Seemingly characteristic of ankylosing spondylitis blood was a TCR beta motif consisting of fewer than 10 highly homologous variants.

TCRdb analysed the 5' RACE reads with MiXCR anew, one entry per CDR3 protein. This table has a few hundred thousand distinct CDR3 sequences, about a fifth appearing once. For these TCRs, the target antigens are not known. Sequencing was performed on blood, either unsorted or a sorted T cell fraction (not recorded which). The receptor set was obtained from a male donor with ankylosing spondylitis.

This chain uses TRBV29-1 with TRBJ2-3, with 12 bases lining up with TRBD1. From germline, CDR1 is SQVTM and CDR2 ANQGSEA. The V segment lost 5 bases and the J segment 8 bases; nucleotides outside the gene matches: 11. This CDR3 region has 15 residues. The CDR3 DNA sequence: TGCAGCGTTCGCCCTCCGGGACAGGGGGCAGGTACGCAGTATTTT. Protein product: CSVRPPGQGAGTQYF.

This clonotype was counted between two and nine times. The rearrangement joins TRBV20-1 to TRBJ2-2; 8 bases are shared with TRBD2. Germline CDR1 reads DFQATT; CDR2 reads SNEGSKA (reference sequence). J lost 5 bases, V lost 3 bases, and 8 bases had no gene match. The CDR3 length is 15 residues. DNA of the CDR3: TGCAGTGCTAGGCCGGGACTAGACAGTACCGGGGAGCTGTTTTTT. Translated, it gives CSARPGLDSTGELFF.

This clonotype has more than one count but fewer than ten. This chain joins TRBV6-2 or TRBV6-3 and TRBJ2-1, with 10 bases lining up with TRBD2. The germline V gene encodes CDR1 MNHEY and CDR2 SVGEGT. J gave up 7 bases and V 6 bases, and 6 bases lay outside the gene matches. The CDR3 length is 14 residues. DNA of the CDR3: TGTGCCAGCAGAAAGCTAGCGGGAGTAAATGAGCAGTTCTTC. This translates into CASRKLAGVNEQFF.

In this sample, this clonotype turned up many times. The V and J genes are TRBV3-1 and TRBJ2-5; D unresolved. CDR3 length: 12 residues. Germline V gene lookup returns CDR1 LGHDT and CDR2 YNNKEL (reference sequence). V was cut by 1 base and J by 5 bases, with 5 bases left in between. The CDR3 coding sequence is TGTGCCAGCAGCCAAGTCAGGGAGACCCAGTACTTC. It codes for CASSQVRETQYF.

The V gene is TRBV6-1, the J gene TRBJ1-2; 7 bases agree with TRBD1. Trimming at V came to 2 bases and at J to 4 bases, leaving 7 bases not matched to a gene. This CDR3 is built from 15 residues. Germline assignment: CDR1 MNHNS and CDR2 SASEGT. CDR3 region: CASSEPGQWIYGYTF. The CDR3 coding sequence is TGTGCCAGCAGTGAACCGGGACAGTGGATCTATGGCTACACCTTC.

The V call is TRBV15, the J call TRBJ2-4; TRBD2 is a possible D gene (5 bases). Germline values: CDR1 LNHNV, CDR2 YYDKDF (reference sequence). The CDR3 is 15 amino acids. V was clipped by 2 bases and J by 5 bases, with 13 bases between them. The CDR3 here is CATSRPPWRQNIQYF. The DNA for the CDR3 is TGTGCCACCAGCAGACCTCCCTGGAGGCAAAACATTCAGTACTTC.

The chain couples TRBV7-3 to TRBJ2-7; the match to TRBD1 covers 8 bases. The V gene end was trimmed by 0 bases and the J gene end by 9 bases; junction bases not matched to a gene: 4. The CDR3 loop spans 13 amino acids. Germline values: CDR1 SGHTA, CDR2 FQGTGA. CDR3 sequence (DNA): TGTGCCAGCAGCTTAACGGGGGACAGGCCGCAGTACTTC. Amino acid sequence: CASSLTGDRPQYF.

The chain combines TRBV5-1 with TRBJ1-5; D may be TRBD1 (6 bases). The CDR3 has 15 amino acids. Trimming pared 0 bases from V and 1 base from J, leaving 8 bases between. Germline V gene data show CDR1 as SGHRS and CDR2 as YFSETQ. The CDR3 reads CASSLEGDSNQPQHF. CDR3 DNA sequence: TGCGCCAGCAGCTTGGAGGGGGACAGCAATCAGCCCCAGCATTTT.

The V and J genes are TRBV7-3 and TRBJ2-7, with 7 nucleotides matching TRBD2. The ends lost 5 bases at V and 10 bases at J; junction bases unmatched: 8. Germline V lookup: CDR1 SGHTA, CDR2 FQGTGA. CDR3 length equals 12 residues. This CDR3 is CASSPERGIQYF. The DNA of the CDR3 is TGTGCCAGCAGCCCAGAGCGGGGCATCCAGTACTTC. Using reference TRBV7-3 and TRBJ2-7 for the parts outside the CDR3, the full variable domain is GAGVSQTPSNKVTEKGKYVELRCDPISGHTALYWYRQSLGQGPEFLIYFQGTGAADDSGLPNDRFFAVRPEGSVSTLKIQRTERGDSAVYLCASSPERGIQYFGPGTRLTVT.

The V call is TRBV11-2, the J call TRBJ2-7, with TRBD1 as a possible D gene (6 bases). The germline V gene has CDR1 SGHAT and CDR2 FQNNGV. V lost 10 bases and J 1 base, leaving 17 bases between the germline ends. This CDR3 spans 14 amino acids. The CDR3 DNA follows: TGTGCCACCAAGAGACAGGCTTTATCCTACGAGCAGTACTTC. Its translation is CATKRQALSYEQYF.

This clonotype was seen a handful of times. The chain combines TRBV5-1 with TRBJ2-7, with 9 nucleotides matching TRBD2. Germline-derived CDR1 and CDR2 are SGHRS and YFSETQ. The length of the CDR3 is 18 residues. The V gene end was trimmed by 3 bases and the J gene end by 0 bases; junction bases not matched to a gene: 13. The chain's CDR3 is CASSSWLPSGVSSYEQYF. The CDR3 DNA reads as TGCGCCAGCAGCTCATGGTTACCTAGCGGGGTGAGCTCCTACGAGCAGTACTTC.

The chain is built from TRBV29-1 and TRBJ1-1; TRBD1 is a possible D gene (6 bases). Germline-derived CDR1 and CDR2 are SQVTM and ANQGSEA. This CDR3 contains 16 residues. V was cut by 4 bases and J by 0 bases, with 18 bases left in between. CDR3 loop: CSVGGGRRDLNTEAFF. The DNA of the CDR3 is TGCAGCGTTGGAGGGGGGAGGAGGGATTTGAACACTGAAGCTTTCTTT.

This clonotype was seen a few times. The V and J genes are TRBV28 and TRBJ1-1, with 7 bases fitting TRBD1. The CDR3 length is 14 residues. Per the germline V gene, CDR1 is MDHEN and CDR2 is SYDVKM. The V and J ends lost 5 bases and 7 bases, in that order; junction bases with no gene match: 10. CDR3 loop: CASSHPGQWIEAFF. The CDR3 bases are TGTGCCAGCAGTCACCCGGGACAGTGGATTGAAGCTTTCTTT.

Here the CDR3 reads CASSPAGRVGYTF. The CDR3 DNA reads as TGTGCCAGCAGCCCCGCGGGGAGAGTGGGCTACACCTTC. The chain recombines TRBV6-1 with TRBJ1-2; D gene uncertain. Trimming took 6 bases from V and 8 from J, leaving 16 bases between them. CDR1 and CDR2 from the germline V gene are MNHNS and SASEGT. The CDR3 runs 13 residues.

This clonotype came up once. The V and J genes are TRBV5-1 and TRBJ2-6; 9 positions agree with TRBD1. Germline CDR1 is SGHRS and CDR2 is YFSETQ. The CDR3 totals 17 residues. The ends lost 2 bases at V and 1 base at J; junction bases unmatched: 4. Written as DNA, the CDR3 is TGCGCCAGCAGCTTCCAGACAGGGGGATCTGGGGCCAACGTCCTGACTTTC. Its protein product is CASSFQTGGSGANVLTF.

This clonotype came up a few times. V is TRBV28 and J is TRBJ1-2; no clear D gene. This CDR3 has 13 amino acids. The ends were cut back, 1 base at V and 4 bases at J, with 7 bases in the middle. Germline CDR1 is MDHEN and CDR2 is SYDVKM. Here the CDR3 reads CASSLFGIYGYTF. CDR3 DNA: TGTGCCAGCAGTTTATTCGGCATCTATGGCTACACCTTC.

This chain links TRBV10-3 with TRBJ2-7; 8 nucleotides align to TRBD1. Trimming took 4 bases from V and 0 from J; bases not matched to a gene: 2. In germline, CDR1 is ENHRY, CDR2 SYGVKD. This CDR3 comprises 14 residues. CDR3 in amino acids: CAISAGTGSYEQYF. In DNA form, the CDR3 reads TGTGCCATCAGTGCTGGGACAGGCTCCTACGAGCAGTACTTC.